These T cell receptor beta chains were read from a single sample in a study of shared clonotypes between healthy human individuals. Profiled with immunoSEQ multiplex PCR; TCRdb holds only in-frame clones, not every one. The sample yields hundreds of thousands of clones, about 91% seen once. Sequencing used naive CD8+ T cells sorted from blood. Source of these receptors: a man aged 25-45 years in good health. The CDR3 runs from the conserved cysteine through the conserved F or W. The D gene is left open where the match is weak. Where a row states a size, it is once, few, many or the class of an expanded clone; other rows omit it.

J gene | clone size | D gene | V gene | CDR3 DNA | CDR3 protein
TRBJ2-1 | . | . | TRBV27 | TGTGCCAGCAGCAGAGGGAGTAATGGGGTGAATGAGCAGTTCTTC | CASSRGSNGVNEQFF
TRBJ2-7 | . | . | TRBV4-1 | TGCGCCAGCAGCAACCGGGACGGTGCAGGCTACGAGCAGTACTTC | CASSNRDGAGYEQYF
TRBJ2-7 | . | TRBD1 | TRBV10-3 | TGTGCCATCAGAAACGACAGGGGCTACGAGCAGTACTTC | CAIRNDRGYEQYF
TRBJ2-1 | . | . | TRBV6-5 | TGTGCCAGCAGTTATGTACAGGGACTAAATGAGCAGTTCTTC | CASSYVQGLNEQFF
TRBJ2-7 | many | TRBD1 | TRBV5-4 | TGTGCCAGCAGCTTCGCCGACAGGGAATACGAGCAGTACTTC | CASSFADREYEQYF
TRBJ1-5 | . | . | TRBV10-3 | TGTGCCATCAGTGAAGGGGTAAGTCAGCCCCAGCATTTT | CAISEGVSQPQHF
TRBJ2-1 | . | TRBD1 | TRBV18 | TGTGCCAGCTCACTTACAAACCCCCGGGACAGAAACAATGAGCAGTTCTTC | CASSLTNPRDRNNEQFF
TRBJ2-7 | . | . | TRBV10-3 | TGTGCCATCAGTGAGTCGAACGGGGAGCAGTACTTC | CAISESNGEQYF
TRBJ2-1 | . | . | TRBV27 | TGTGCCAGCAGTTTTACAAGCTCGTCCTACAATGAGCAGTTCTTC | CASSFTSSSYNEQFF
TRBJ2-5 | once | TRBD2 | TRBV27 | TGTGCCAGCAGTTCGGGACTAGCGGTTCAAGAGACCCAGTACTTC | CASSSGLAVQETQYF
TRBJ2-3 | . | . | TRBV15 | TGTGCCACCAGCAGAGAAAAGGGGGTAGGTGCAGATACGCAGTATTTT | CATSREKGVGADTQYF
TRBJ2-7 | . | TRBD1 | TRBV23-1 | TGCGCCAGCGGTCGTGACAGGGCGCTCTACGAGCAGTACTTC | CASGRDRALYEQYF
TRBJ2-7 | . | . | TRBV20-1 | TGCAGTCCCGGCCCTACCTACGAGCAGTACTTC | CSPGPTYEQYF
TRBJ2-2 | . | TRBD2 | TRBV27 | TGTGCCAGGAAAAGGAGGCTAGCGGGAGATAATGGTGGCGGGGAGCTGTTTTTT | CARKRRLAGDNGGGELFF
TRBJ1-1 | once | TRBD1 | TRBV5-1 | TGCGCCAGCAGCGGACAGGGGAACACTGAAGCTTTCTTT | CASSGQGNTEAFF
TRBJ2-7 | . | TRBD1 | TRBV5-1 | TGCGCCAGCAGTGACCGGACAGGGGTCTACGAGCAGTACTTC | CASSDRTGVYEQYF
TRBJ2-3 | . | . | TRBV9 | TGTGCCAGCAGCGTAGGCGAGAGCACAGATACGCAGTATTTT | CASSVGESTDTQYF
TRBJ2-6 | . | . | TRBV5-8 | TGTGCCAGCAGCTTCTACGACGCGGGACAGATCCGCTCTGGGGCCAACGTCCTGACTTTC | CASSFYDAGQIRSGANVLTF
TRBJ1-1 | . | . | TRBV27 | TGTGCCAGCAGTCATCAGGGAAACACTGAAGCTTTCTTT | CASSHQGNTEAFF
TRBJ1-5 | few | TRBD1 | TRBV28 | TGTGCCAGCAGTACAGCGGGACAGGGTCATCAGCCCCAGCATTTT | CASSTAGQGHQPQHF
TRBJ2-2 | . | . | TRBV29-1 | TGCAGCGTTGAGGGTCGGAGGGGGTCCACCGGGGAGCTGTTTTTT | CSVEGRRGSTGELFF
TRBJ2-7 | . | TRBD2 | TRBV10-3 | TGTGCCATCAGTGTACCGGGAGGGTCCTACGAGCAGTACTTC | CAISVPGGSYEQYF
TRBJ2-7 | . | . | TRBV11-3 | TGTGCCAGCAGCTTTGACGGTCGGGACGAGCAGTACTTC | CASSFDGRDEQYF
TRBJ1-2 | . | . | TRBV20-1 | TGCAGTGCTAAAGGGAACTATGGCTACACCTTC | CSAKGNYGYTF
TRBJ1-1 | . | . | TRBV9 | TGTGCCAGCAGCCCAAGAACGGTCAGGGGTGCTGAAGCTTTCTTT | CASSPRTVRGAEAFF
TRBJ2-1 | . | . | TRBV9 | TGTGCCAGCAGCGCTACTGGGCGAGACTACAATGAGCAGTTCTTC | CASSATGRDYNEQFF
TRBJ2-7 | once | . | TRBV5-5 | TGTGCCAGCCAGGGTAGCACCTACGAGCAGTACTTC | CASQGSTYEQYF
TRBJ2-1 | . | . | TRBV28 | TGTGCCAGCAGTTTGATGTCGGGGGAGTACTACAATGAGCAGTTCTTC | CASSLMSGEYYNEQFF
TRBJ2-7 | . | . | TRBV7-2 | TGTGCCAGCAGCTTAGTTGGGCTGACAACCATTCGCTACGAGCAGTACTTC | CASSLVGLTTIRYEQYF
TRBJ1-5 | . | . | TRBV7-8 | TGTGCCAGCAGCTTAAGTGGGAATCAGCCCCAGCATTTT | CASSLSGNQPQHF
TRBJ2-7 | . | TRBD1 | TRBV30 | TGTGCCTGGGGACAGGGGCCGGGATACGAGCAGTACTTC | CAWGQGPGYEQYF
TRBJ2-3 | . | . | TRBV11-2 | TGTGCCTCACGACGGCCCGGCGCAGATACGCAGTATTTT | CASRRPGADTQYF
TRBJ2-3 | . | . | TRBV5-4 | TGTGCCAGCAGCGAAGGGTGGGGAGACCTCACAGATACGCAGTATTTT | CASSEGWGDLTDTQYF
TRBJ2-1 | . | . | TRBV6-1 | TGTGCCAGCAGTGCCGGGGGGCCCTACAATGAGCAGTTCTTC | CASSAGGPYNEQFF
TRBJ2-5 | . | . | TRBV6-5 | TGTGCCAGCAGTTACGAGCTTGACACCGCCGAGACCCAGTACTTC | CASSYELDTAETQYF
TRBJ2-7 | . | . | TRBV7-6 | TGTGCCAGCAGCCCGAGGGATTTCCACGAGCAGTACTTC | CASSPRDFHEQYF
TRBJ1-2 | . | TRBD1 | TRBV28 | TGTGCCAGCAGTTTACTGGACAGGGTGGGTGGCTACACCTTC | CASSLLDRVGGYTF